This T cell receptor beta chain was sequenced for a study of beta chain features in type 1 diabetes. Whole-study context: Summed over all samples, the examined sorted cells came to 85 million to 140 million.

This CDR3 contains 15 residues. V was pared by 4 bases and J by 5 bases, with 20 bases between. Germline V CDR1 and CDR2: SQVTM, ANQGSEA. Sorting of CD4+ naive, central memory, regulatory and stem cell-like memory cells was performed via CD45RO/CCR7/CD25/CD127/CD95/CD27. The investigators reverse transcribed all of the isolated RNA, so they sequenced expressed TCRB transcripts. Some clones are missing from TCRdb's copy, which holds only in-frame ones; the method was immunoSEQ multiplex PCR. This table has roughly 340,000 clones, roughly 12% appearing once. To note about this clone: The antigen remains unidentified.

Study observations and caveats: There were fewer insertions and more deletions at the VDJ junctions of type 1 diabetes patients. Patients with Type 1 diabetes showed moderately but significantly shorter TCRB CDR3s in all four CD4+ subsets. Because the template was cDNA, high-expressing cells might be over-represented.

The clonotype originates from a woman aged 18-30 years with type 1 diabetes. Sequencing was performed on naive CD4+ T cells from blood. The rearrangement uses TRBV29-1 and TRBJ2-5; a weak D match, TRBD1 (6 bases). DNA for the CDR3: TGCAGCGTTGGGACAGCTCCGATGACGAAGGAGACCCAGTACTTC. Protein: CSVGTAPMTKETQYF.